This TCR beta chain was recovered during a study of radiotherapy plus CTLA-4 blockade in lung cancer. Whole-study context: For about 19% of patients, objective responses occurred, and around 31% had disease control. Findings and caveats of the study: Blood-borne expansion of tumor-derived TCR clones followed radiotherapy plus ipilimumab.

Sequenced by immunoSEQ multiplex PCR; TCRdb stores in-frame clones only, minus some. The repertoire consists of over 80,000 clones, with around 83% occurring once and the leading ten covering more than 0.65%. The CDR3 loop spans 13 amino acids. Germline lookup yields CDR1 SGHRS and CDR2 YFSETQ. Deletions cut 4 bases from V and 6 bases from J, with 14 bases between. Of note for this clone: Its target is unknown.

J is TRBJ2-7 and V is TRBV5-1, with no clear D. The clonotype originates from a human donor with non-small cell lung cancer who had stable disease on radiotherapy plus ipilimumab. The material was peripheral blood, obtained from a patient treated with radiotherapy plus ipilimumab. CDR3 DNA sequence: TGCGCCAGCAGCCTGACTGAGGTCGGCGAGCAGTACTTC. Residues: CASSLTEVGEQYF.